The 32 T cell receptor beta chains presented below share a single source sample, sequenced in a study of immune evolution from preneoplasia to lung adenocarcinoma. Libraries were prepared by immunoSEQ multiplex PCR; TCRdb keeps only in-frame clonotypes and omits some of them. Counted here are around 3,700 clones, around 76% occurring once; the ten biggest clones make up about 11%. The sample was FFPE minimally invasive lung adenocarcinoma tissue. These receptors all come from a person aged 70 to 85 with lung adenocarcinoma.

About this clone: One end of the junction is discordant with germline, which a read error may explain. Different DNA sequences within this sample yield the same CDR3. The gene calls are TRBV7-8 and TRBJ2-5; D not resolved. The CDR3 has 13 amino acids. Germline V CDR1 and CDR2: SGHVS, FQNEAQ. In DNA, the CDR3 is TGTGCCAGTAGCTTAGAGGTCCAAGAGACCCAGTACTTC. Protein: CASSLEVQETQYF.

This clone has a handful of counts. The V gene is TRBV7-6, the J gene TRBJ2-7, with D perhaps TRBD1 or TRBD2 (5 bases each). CDR3 length: 12 residues. Germline loops: CDR1 SGHVS, CDR2 FNYEAQ. Trimming took 4 bases from V and 5 from J, leaving 9 bases between them. The CDR3 nucleotides read TGTGCCAGCAGCTATGGGGGAGACGAGCAGTACTTC. This gives the protein CASSYGGDEQYF. Full variable domain (rest looked up from reference TRBV7-6 and TRBJ2-7): GAGVSQSPRYKVTKRGQDVALRCDPISGHVSLYWYRQALGQGPEFLTYFNYEAQQDKSGLPNDRFSAERPEGSISTLTIQRTEQRDSAMYRCASSYGGDEQYFGPGTRLTVT.

This chain uses TRBV10-3 with TRBJ2-3; D call uncertain. Germline V gene lookup returns CDR1 ENHRY and CDR2 SYGVKD. Trimming stripped 7 bases from V and 7 bases from J, with 9 bases between. CDR3 length: 11 amino acids. The CDR3 DNA reads as TGTGCCATCACGGATCTAAATACGCAGTATTTT. This gives the protein CAITDLNTQYF.

The chain has TRBV14 and TRBJ1-4; D remains ambiguous. CDR3 length: 13 amino acids. V lost 0 bases and J 11 bases, leaving 10 bases between the germline ends. Germline CDR1 SGHDN, CDR2 FVKESK. The CDR3 DNA is TGTGCCAGCAGCCAAGATCGGGGTTGGAAACTGTTTTTT. This sequence encodes CASSQDRGWKLFF.

The chain couples TRBV6-1 to TRBJ1-1, with D unresolved. Germline V gene sequence: CDR1 MNHNS, CDR2 SASEGT. V shed 1 base and J shed 0 bases, with 6 bases lying between them. CDR3 length: 14 amino acids. CDR3 in DNA: TGTGCCAGCAGTGAAGAAGGTATGAACACTGAAGCTTTCTTT. Protein: CASSEEGMNTEAFF.

V is TRBV14 and J is TRBJ2-2; D gene uncertain. Trimming shortened V by 4 bases and J by 7 bases, and 7 bases separated the two germline ends. From germline, CDR1 is SGHDN and CDR2 FVKESK. This CDR3 comprises 12 residues. CDR3 protein: CASSPWRGELFF. Written as DNA, the CDR3 is TGTGCCAGCAGCCCATGGCGCGGGGAGCTGTTTTTT.

The chain carries TRBV2 and TRBJ1-3; TRBD1 is a possible D gene (5 bases). V was clipped by 5 bases and J by 4 bases, with 15 bases between them. The CDR3 is made up of 15 amino acids. The germline V gene encodes CDR1 SNHLY and CDR2 FYNNEI. The CDR3 coding sequence is TGTGCCAGCAGTTTGGGGCAAAGCGGCGGAAACACCATATATTTT. Protein product: CASSLGQSGGNTIYF.

V is TRBV25-1 and J is TRBJ1-5; D uncertain. Trimming shortened V by 0 bases and J by 5 bases, and 5 bases separated the two germline ends. This CDR3 is built from 13 residues. Germline assignment: CDR1 MGHDK and CDR2 SYGVNS. The CDR3 is CASSEYGDQPQHF. As DNA, the CDR3 is TGTGCCAGCAGTGAATACGGTGATCAGCCCCAGCATTTT. The complete variable domain, with remaining parts taken from reference TRBV25-1 and TRBJ1-5, reads EADIYQTPRYLVIGTGKKITLECSQTMGHDKMYWYQQDPGMELHLIHYSYGVNSTEKGDLSSESTVSRIRTEHFPLTLESARPSHTSQYLCASSEYGDQPQHFGDGTRLSIL.

The chain has TRBV19 and TRBJ1-5, with TRBD1 matching 8 bases. Germline V gene sequence: CDR1 LNHDA, CDR2 SQIVND (reference sequence). The CDR3 spans 18 residues. With 6 bases clipped from V and 0 bases from J, the junction kept 13 bases outside the gene matches. Here the CDR3 reads CASRDTGTGPNSNQPQHF. In DNA form, the CDR3 reads TGTGCCAGTAGAGACACCGGGACAGGACCTAATAGCAATCAGCCCCAGCATTTT.

There are a few counts of this clone. The chain recombines TRBV2 with TRBJ2-1; the D call may be TRBD1 or TRBD2 (6 bases each). Germline V gene lookup returns CDR1 SNHLY and CDR2 FYNNEI. There are 14 residues in the CDR3. The V gene lost 4 bases and the J gene lost 10 bases, with 17 bases spanning the gap. CDR3 DNA: TGTGCCAGCAGTGGCACTAGAGGGGGGTCGGAGCAGTTCTTC. This encodes CASSGTRGGSEQFF.

The rearrangement links TRBV7-9 to TRBJ2-3; D may be TRBD2 (6 bases). The germline CDR1 and CDR2 sequences are SEHNR and FQNEAQ (reference sequence). V dropped 4 bases and J dropped 2 bases, with 13 bases sitting between them. The CDR3 has 15 amino acids. The CDR3 region has the DNA TGTGCCAGCAGCTCCCTTAGCGGAGCCACAGATACGCAGTATTTT. Protein sequence: CASSSLSGATDTQYF.

This clone was picked up one time. This sequence joins TRBV30 and TRBJ1-6, with D tentatively TRBD1 (5 bases). The length of the CDR3 is 15 residues. V lost 1 base to trimming and J lost 3 bases, with 10 bases between them. Germline CDR1 and CDR2: GTSNPN and SVGIG (reference sequence). The CDR3 region is CAWSARGFYNSPLHF. Written as DNA, the CDR3 is TGTGCCTGGAGTGCGCGGGGGTTCTATAATTCACCCCTCCACTTT.

The chain has TRBV7-2 and TRBJ1-1; D gene ambiguous. The germline V gene encodes CDR1 SGHTA and CDR2 FQGNSA. The length of the CDR3 is 17 residues. V lost 2 bases to trimming and J lost 1 base, with 17 bases between them. CDR3 in DNA: TGTGCCAGCAGCTTAAGAGCTTGGCAGGCGGGGAACACTGAAGCTTTCTTT. It translates to CASSLRAWQAGNTEAFF.

The rearrangement joins TRBV28 to TRBJ1-4; 7 positions agree with TRBD1. Germline V gene data show CDR1 as MDHEN and CDR2 as SYDVKM. After removal of 5 bases from V and 5 bases from J, the junction contained 5 bases not matched to a gene. The CDR3 length is 14 residues. In DNA, the CDR3 is TGTGCCAGCAGTGACCGGGACAGCAATGAAAAACTGTTTTTT. Translated, it gives CASSDRDSNEKLFF.

The rearrangement links TRBV6-1 to TRBJ1-1; D gene uncertain. This CDR3 has 14 amino acids. Trimming cost V 2 bases and J 4 bases, with 11 bases left between them. Germline V gives CDR1 MNHNS, CDR2 SASEGT. The CDR3 is CASSELLDVTEAFF. CDR3 sequence (DNA): TGTGCCAGCAGTGAACTTTTGGACGTCACTGAAGCTTTCTTT.

This sequence joins TRBV19 and TRBJ2-2, with a possible D match to TRBD1 (5 bases). V lost 6 bases and J lost 2, with 10 bases in between. The germline V gene has CDR1 LNHDA and CDR2 SQIVND (reference sequence). The CDR3 totals 14 residues. The CDR3 DNA follows: TGTGCCAGTAGATACAGGACAAACACCGGGGAGCTGTTTTTT. It codes for CASRYRTNTGELFF.

The V gene is TRBV2, the J gene TRBJ2-1; D is unclear. Germline CDR1 and CDR2: SNHLY and FYNNEI. The CDR3 is 11 residues long. V shed 10 bases and J shed 6 bases, with 10 bases lying between them. Here the CDR3 reads CAIPDLNEQFF. CDR3 sequence (DNA): TGTGCCATCCCTGACCTCAATGAGCAGTTCTTC.

This clone showed up just a few times. The rearrangement links TRBV7-9 to TRBJ2-1; TRBD1 might be the D (6 bases). Germline CDR1 reads SEHNR; CDR2 reads FQNEAQ (reference sequence). The CDR3 extends over 14 amino acids. V lost 3 bases and J lost 6, with 12 bases in between. The CDR3 reads CASSLGAGINEQFF. CDR3 nucleotide sequence: TGTGCCAGCAGCTTGGGGGCAGGGATCAATGAGCAGTTCTTC.

The J gene is TRBJ2-1, the V gene TRBV6-6, with D unclear. The CDR3 contains 13 residues. Trimming shortened V by 1 base and J by 6 bases, and 7 bases separated the two germline ends. The germline V gene encodes CDR1 MNHNY and CDR2 SVGAGI (reference sequence). CDR3 DNA sequence: TGTGCCAGCAGTTACTTAGACTCCAATGAGCAGTTCTTC. As protein: CASSYLDSNEQFF.

The chain employs TRBV18 and TRBJ2-1; D possibly corresponds to TRBD1 (6 bases). This CDR3 comprises 14 residues. Germline V gives CDR1 KGHSH, CDR2 LQKENI. Trimming shortened V by 2 bases and J by 9 bases, and 14 bases separated the two germline ends. The CDR3 spells CASSPISLRGEQFF. The DNA for the CDR3 is TGTGCCAGCTCACCAATCTCACTCAGGGGTGAGCAGTTCTTC.

The chain joins TRBV11-2 to TRBJ2-7; tentative D call: TRBD1 (7 bases). V was shortened by 5 bases and J by 7 bases, with 18 bases between the two germline ends. Germline V gene lookup returns CDR1 SGHAT and CDR2 FQNNGV. CDR3 length: 14 residues. Written as DNA, the CDR3 is TGTGCCAGCAGCCCCCGGACAGGAGGGAGAGAGCAGTACTTC. Translating it yields CASSPRTGGREQYF.

The chain has TRBV28 and TRBJ2-1; possibly TRBD2 for D (5 bases). Germline V gene lookup returns CDR1 MDHEN and CDR2 SYDVKM. This CDR3 has 16 amino acids. V lost 6 bases to trimming and J lost 10 bases, with 25 bases between them. The CDR3 bases are TGTGCCAGCAGCTCCCTCGGAGAGAACGGGGTGGGAGAGCAGTTCTTC. Encoded protein: CASSSLGENGVGEQFF.

This clone occurred a few times. This chain links TRBV2 with TRBJ2-2; unclear D gene. V was cut by 6 bases and J by 1 base, with 9 bases left in between. The CDR3 extends over 14 amino acids. Germline CDR1 is SNHLY and CDR2 is FYNNEI. This CDR3 is CASRWSQNTGELFF. The CDR3 bases are TGTGCCAGCAGGTGGTCGCAGAACACCGGGGAGCTGTTTTTT.

V gene TRBV18 combines with J gene TRBJ1-1, with TRBD1 identical over 9 bases. The V gene end was trimmed by 3 bases and the J gene end by 4 bases; junction bases not matched to a gene: 9. CDR1 and CDR2 from the germline V gene are KGHSH and LQKENI. The CDR3 covers 16 residues. The CDR3 reads CASSPRTGAKGTEAFF. For the CDR3, the DNA is TGTGCCAGCTCACCCCGGACAGGGGCAAAGGGCACTGAAGCTTTCTTT.

The J gene is TRBJ2-2, the V gene TRBV4-1, with D perhaps matching TRBD1 (6 bases). V lost 2 bases, J lost 8 bases, and 18 bases lay in between. Germline V CDR1 and CDR2: MGHRA, YSYEKL. This CDR3 region has 16 residues. CDR3 protein: CASSQTGPDILGELFF. For the CDR3, the DNA is TGCGCCAGCAGCCAAACAGGGCCCGATATATTGGGGGAGCTGTTTTTT.

V is TRBV9 and J is TRBJ2-5; 10 bases map to TRBD2. CDR3 length: 18 residues. Germline CDR1 SGDLS, CDR2 YYNGEE. Losses at the gene ends were 0 bases for V and 4 bases for J; bases not matched to a gene: 12. CDR3: CASSVGRRLAGEGETQYF. In DNA, the CDR3 is TGTGCCAGCAGCGTAGGTCGGAGACTAGCGGGTGAGGGAGAGACCCAGTACTTC.

The chain combines TRBV28 with TRBJ2-3; D is unresolved. This CDR3 has 12 amino acids. V dropped 6 bases and J dropped 8 bases, with 12 bases sitting between them. Germline lookup yields CDR1 MDHEN and CDR2 SYDVKM. The CDR3: CASSPHRGTQYF. The CDR3 DNA is TGTGCCAGCAGCCCCCATAGAGGTACGCAGTATTTT.

This sequence joins TRBV7-8 and TRBJ2-1; D not resolved. Trimming removed 5 bases from V and 1 base from J, with 12 bases in between. The germline V gene has CDR1 SGHVS and CDR2 FQNEAQ. The CDR3 extends over 15 amino acids. The CDR3 region has the DNA TGTGCCAGCAGCCCCCGCGAAGGATCCTACAATGAGCAGTTCTTC. It translates to CASSPREGSYNEQFF.

The chain carries TRBV27 and TRBJ2-7, with TRBD1 as a possible D gene (5 bases). CDR1 and CDR2 from the germline V gene are MNHEY and SMNVEV (reference sequence). Between the trimmed V and J ends, which lost 1 base and 6 bases, there was a span of 10 bases. The CDR3 length is 13 residues. The CDR3 DNA sequence: TGTGCCAGCAGTTTATATCCAGGGCGCGAGCAGTACTTC. Amino acid sequence: CASSLYPGREQYF.

The rearrangement joins TRBV7-9 to TRBJ2-5, with unresolved D. Germline CDR1 SEHNR, CDR2 FQNEAQ (reference sequence). The CDR3 loop spans 15 amino acids. V was cut by 5 bases and J by 1 base, with 14 bases left in between. The CDR3 here is CASSPTGASQETQYF. CDR3 in DNA: TGTGCCAGCAGCCCTACCGGAGCCAGCCAAGAGACCCAGTACTTC.

The chain uses TRBV28 and TRBJ2-5, with D possibly matching TRBD1 (6 bases). Trimming left V 3 bases short and J 5 bases short, with 10 bases between. The CDR3 length is 13 residues. CDR1 is MDHEN, CDR2 SYDVKM, per germline. In DNA form, the CDR3 reads TGTGCCAGCAGTTTCAGGGGCCGGGAGACCCAGTACTTC. Translation gives CASSFRGRETQYF.

V gene TRBV6-1 combines with J gene TRBJ2-2; 10 positions match TRBD2. This CDR3 comprises 15 residues. V lost 7 bases to trimming and J lost 4 bases; unmatched junction nucleotides: 6. Germline values: CDR1 MNHNS, CDR2 SASEGT. The CDR3 reads CASTSSGGVTGELFF. In nucleotides, the CDR3 is TGTGCCAGCACGTCTAGCGGGGGAGTCACCGGGGAGCTGTTTTTT.